These T cell receptor beta chains were read from a single sample in a study of Ad26.COV2.S vaccination and SARS-CoV-2 variants. The protocol was immunoSEQ multiplex PCR, while the TCRdb copy is restricted to in-frame clones and leaves out a portion. The repertoire holds about 320,000 clones, with more than 70% as singletons. Sequencing used peripheral blood, obtained in a trial of Ad26.COV2.S vaccine versus placebo. Receptors were obtained from a person aged 18-60 years who received the Ad26.COV2.S COVID-19 vaccine or a placebo. Each CDR3 is given with its conserved first and last residue. The order of the fields is J gene, V gene, CDR3 protein.

>TRBJ2-2|TRBV6-5
CASSSQAGNTGELFF
>TRBJ1-5|TRBV7-2
CASSAPYQPQHF
>TRBJ2-7|TRBV7-8
CASSLRGYYEQYF
>TRBJ2-2|TRBV12-3/TRBV12-4
CASSRDRYGELFF
>TRBJ2-7|TRBV18
CASSPRGDEQYF
>TRBJ2-7|TRBV5-6
CASSLANFIGTGVFEQYF
>TRBJ1-5|TRBV6-2/TRBV6-3
CASSLGPTLTSNQPQHF
>TRBJ2-1|TRBV20-1
CSASPSGRYNEQFF
>TRBJ2-3|TRBV12-3/TRBV12-4
CASSLYGDTQYF
>TRBJ2-3|TRBV11-2
CASSLRDTPHTQYF
>TRBJ1-2|TRBV6-6
CASSRGRRGTTYGYTF
>TRBJ2-6|TRBV10-1
CASSESGSGANVLTF
>TRBJ1-4|TRBV5-4
CASSPGGSVATNEKLFF
>TRBJ1-5|TRBV3-1/TRBV3-2
CASSQTSNNQPQHF
>TRBJ2-3|TRBV7-7
CASSLPDKHSSTDTQYF
>TRBJ1-6|TRBV28
CASRSPGRGLNSPLHF
>TRBJ2-5|TRBV10-3
CAIRGTGVETQYF
>TRBJ1-1|TRBV6-2/TRBV6-3
CASSYMGRGMMNTEAFF
>TRBJ2-7|TRBV3-1/TRBV3-2
CASSPGATIREQYF
>TRBJ2-7|TRBV11-2
CASSLVRRVNEQYF
>TRBJ2-2|TRBV5-1
CASSLGDRANTGELFF
>TRBJ1-3|TRBV12-5
CASGLMGRGLSGNTIYF
>TRBJ2-2|TRBV5-1
CASSLGQGGNTGELFF
>TRBJ1-5|TRBV11-3
CASSFPAGLRCNQPQHF
>TRBJ2-4|TRBV6-5
CASSFSGTVSNIQYF
>TRBJ2-7|TRBV7-3
CASSLTGAGGTYEQYF
>TRBJ1-4|TRBV2
CASNTGGATNEKLFF
>TRBJ2-5|TRBV7-8
CASSPLPAGGAETQYF
>TRBJ2-1|TRBV3-1/TRBV3-2
CASSLGLAGLTQFF
>TRBJ2-7|TRBV18
CASSNGGTSNYEQYF
>TRBJ2-7|TRBV3-1/TRBV3-2
CEPEEGFTYEQYF
>TRBJ2-2|TRBV4-1
CASSQSPGQGWTGELFF
>TRBJ2-2|TRBV9
CASSFTPGLGTTGELFF
>TRBJ1-5|TRBV6-5
CASSTNKGVDQPQHF
>TRBJ2-6|TRBV6-5
CASSIRSGANVLTF
>TRBJ1-4|TRBV28
CASSIQGTTNEKLFF
>TRBJ1-4|TRBV5-6
CASRPADRYEKLFF
>TRBJ2-3|TRBV5-1
CASSPGAGGRDTQYF